These 28 T cell receptor beta chains share one sample of origin, sequenced in a study of vaccination and CD4 T cells after COVID-19. Sequenced with the Oncomine TCR Beta short-read assay was DNA taken from cultured CD4+ T cells. TCRdb passed the PCR reads through MiXCR, listing each CDR3 protein once. Counted here are about 7,600 distinct CDR3 sequences, less than 70% occurring once; the ten biggest clones make up less than 20%. Stated treatment: approximately 10-day PBMC culture with coronavirus spike peptide pools or control peptides (ViraFEST assay). Their recognized antigens are unknown. Sequenced material: cultured CD4+ T cells from blood, taken after SARS-CoV-2 vaccination. The receptors were gathered from a human donor with COVID-19.

The chain carries TRBV19 and TRBJ1-5, with TRBD1 matching over 7 bases. CDR3 size: 13 residues. The ends lost 8 bases at V and 2 bases at J; junction bases unmatched: 3. Germline V CDR1 and CDR2: LNHDA, SQIVND (reference sequence). CDR3 amino acids: CASADRGNQPQHF. Here the CDR3 DNA reads TGTGCCAGTGCCGACAGGGGCAATCAGCCCCAGCATTTT.

V usage is TRBV6-1 and J usage is TRBJ2-7, with TRBD2 identical over 8 bases. The CDR3 consists of 13 residues. Germline lookup yields CDR1 MNHNS and CDR2 SASEGT. The V segment lost 6 bases and the J segment 2 bases; nucleotides outside the gene matches: 3. Here the CDR3 DNA reads TGTGCCAGCAGGCGGGGACTAGCCTACGAGCAGTACTTC. It encodes CASRRGLAYEQYF.

This sequence joins TRBV7-9 and TRBJ1-1; D not certain. V lost 3 bases, J lost 1 base, and 6 bases lay in between. The CDR3 is 13 amino acids. Germline assignment: CDR1 SEHNR and CDR2 FQNEAQ (reference sequence). Here the CDR3 DNA reads TGTGCCAGCAGCTTTCAAGCGAACACTGAAGCTTTCTTT. As protein: CASSFQANTEAFF.

This clonotype was detected only a few times. V gene TRBV18 combines with J gene TRBJ1-2; perhaps TRBD1 as D (6 bases). Trimming removed 1 base from V and 2 bases from J, with 11 bases in between. There are 15 residues in the CDR3. The germline V gene has CDR1 KGHSH and CDR2 LQKENI. As DNA, the CDR3 is TGTGCCAGCTCACCACTAGAACAGGGAAACTATGGCTACACCTTC. This codes for CASSPLEQGNYGYTF.

This clonotype was seen just once. The rearrangement uses TRBV20-1 and TRBJ2-5; TRBD1 matches 10 bases. The CDR3 length is 12 residues. Germline lookup yields CDR1 DFQATT and CDR2 SNEGSKA (reference sequence). V gave up 6 bases and J gave up 2 bases; unmatched junction bases: 0. The CDR3 loop reads CSADRGQETQYF. CDR3 nucleotides: TGCAGTGCGGACAGGGGGCAAGAGACCCAGTACTTC.

The V call is TRBV6-2 or TRBV6-3, the J call TRBJ2-5; no clear D gene. The CDR3 totals 16 residues. Germline CDR1 is MNHEY and CDR2 is SVGEGT. The ends were cut back, 6 bases at V and 5 bases at J, with 22 bases in the middle. As DNA, the CDR3 is TGTGCCAGCAGGCCGGTTGGCTCCCGGGCCCGGGAGACCCAGTACTTC. This gives the protein CASRPVGSRARETQYF.

V is TRBV6-5 and J is TRBJ1-6; tentative D call: TRBD1 (5 bases). Germline loops: CDR1 MNHEY, CDR2 SVGAGI. This CDR3 has 15 residues. V lost 4 bases and J 10 bases, leaving 17 bases between the germline ends. The CDR3 is CASSWMGPVGSPLHF. DNA of the CDR3: TGTGCCAGCAGTTGGATGGGACCGGTCGGATCACCCCTCCACTTT.

The chain joins TRBV5-4 to TRBJ2-5; D is undetermined. Looked up from germline, CDR1 is SGHNT and CDR2 is YYREEE (reference sequence). The ends were cut back, 0 bases at V and 4 bases at J, with 13 bases in the middle. The CDR3 is 15 residues long. Here the CDR3 DNA reads TGTGCCAGCAGCTTGGAGCGTGGGGTCGGAGAGACCCAGTACTTC. Amino acids: CASSLERGVGETQYF.

In this sample, this clonotype is medium-sized. The gene calls are TRBV6-2 or TRBV6-3 and TRBJ1-2; 7 positions agree with TRBD1. The CDR3 has 15 amino acids. In germline, CDR1 is MNHEY, CDR2 SVGEGT. V shed 4 bases and J 6 bases; nucleotides not matched to a gene: 11. The CDR3 here is CASSSRGAGLDGYTF. The DNA for the CDR3 is TGTGCCAGCAGTTCCAGGGGGGCCGGGTTGGATGGCTACACCTTC.

The gene calls are TRBV24-1 and TRBJ2-3; a possible D gene is TRBD1 (5 bases). CDR3 length: 12 residues. Germline values: CDR1 KGHDR, CDR2 SFDVKD. Between the trimmed V and J ends, which lost 9 bases and 5 bases, there was a span of 11 bases. CDR3: CATGDRLDTQYF. The CDR3 DNA reads TGTGCCACCGGAGACAGATTAGATACGCAGTATTTT.

This clonotype has just a few counts. The chain is built from TRBV2 and TRBJ2-7; 7 nucleotides agree with TRBD2. The CDR3 is 14 amino acids. V trimming: 7 bases; J trimming: 0 bases; junction bases outside the gene matches: 6. In germline, CDR1 is SNHLY, CDR2 FYNNEI. Written as DNA, the CDR3 is TGTGCCAGCATGGAAGCGGGGATCTCCTACGAGCAGTACTTC. Protein product: CASMEAGISYEQYF.

V and J are TRBV20-1 and TRBJ1-5, with TRBD1 as a possible D gene (5 bases). CDR3 size: 14 residues. Between the trimmed V and J ends, which lost 0 bases and 6 bases, there was a span of 12 bases. The germline CDR1 and CDR2 sequences are DFQATT and SNEGSKA (reference sequence). For the CDR3, the DNA is TGCAGTGCTAGAGACTCGAGGGGAGGTCAGCCCCAGCATTTT. It codes for CSARDSRGGQPQHF.

The V and J genes are TRBV20-1 and TRBJ1-2, with 8 positions matching TRBD1. Germline CDR1 DFQATT, CDR2 SNEGSKA (reference sequence). J lost 2 bases, V lost 8 bases, and 4 bases had no gene match. The CDR3 totals 12 residues. CDR3 bases: TGCAGTTACCGACAGGGGAACTATGGCTACACCTTC. This translates into CSYRQGNYGYTF.

By sample fraction, this clonotype is medium-sized (0.01 to 0.1%). This chain uses TRBV20-1 with TRBJ1-6; D gene unclear. V dropped 3 bases and J dropped 3 bases, with 12 bases sitting between them. This CDR3 has 15 amino acids. Germline CDR1 DFQATT, CDR2 SNEGSKA (reference sequence). CDR3 in amino acids: CSASYSFDYNSPLHF. The DNA of the CDR3 is TGCAGTGCTAGTTACAGCTTCGACTATAATTCACCCCTCCACTTT.

The chain couples TRBV2 to TRBJ1-2; D gene uncertain. CDR1 is SNHLY, CDR2 FYNNEI, per germline. This CDR3 is built from 12 residues. Trimming pared 6 bases from V and 3 bases from J, leaving 8 bases between. The CDR3 bases are TGTGCCAGCAGCCTTTTTTACTATGGCTACACCTTC. This gives the protein CASSLFYYGYTF.

The V gene is TRBV6-5, the J gene TRBJ2-7; D remains ambiguous. Deletions cut 0 bases from V and 5 bases from J, with 14 bases between. Germline V CDR1 and CDR2: MNHEY, SVGAGI. The CDR3 consists of 15 residues. DNA of the CDR3: TGTGCCAGCAGTTACTCGAATCCAGGAAAGGACGAGCAGTACTTC. Its protein product is CASSYSNPGKDEQYF.

The chain combines TRBV7-2 with TRBJ1-2; possible D gene TRBD1, 5 bases. Germline CDR1 SGHTA, CDR2 FQGNSA. This CDR3 comprises 16 residues. The V gene lost 7 bases and the J gene lost 8 bases, with 26 bases spanning the gap. The DNA for the CDR3 is TGTGCCAGCACCCCCGGTGGTAAGGGGAGGGTTCAGGGCTACACCTTC. It specifies CASTPGGKGRVQGYTF.

This rearrangement joins TRBV24-1 to TRBJ1-5; no clear D. The CDR3 is made up of 13 amino acids. Germline V lookup: CDR1 KGHDR, CDR2 SFDVKD. With 5 bases removed from V and 3 bases from J, the gap between germline ends came to 7 bases. As DNA, the CDR3 is TGTGCCACCAGTGGGCTATACAATCAGCCCCAGCATTTT. It codes for CATSGLYNQPQHF.

This clonotype was counted between two and nine times. The chain employs TRBV20-1 and TRBJ2-5; 8 nucleotides align to TRBD2. The CDR3 sequence is 15 residues long. V shed 3 bases and J 5 bases; nucleotides not matched to a gene: 11. Germline V gene lookup returns CDR1 DFQATT and CDR2 SNEGSKA (reference sequence). This CDR3 reads CSASLPGGLRETQYF. The CDR3 coding sequence is TGCAGTGCTAGTTTGCCGGGGGGGCTGAGGGAGACCCAGTACTTC.

This chain joins TRBV7-2 and TRBJ2-5; D tentatively reads TRBD1 or TRBD2 (6 bases each). The CDR3 consists of 14 residues. CDR1 and CDR2 (germline): SGHTA, FQGNSA. The ends were cut back, 1 base at V and 5 bases at J, with 11 bases in the middle. The CDR3 DNA reads as TGTGCCAGCAGCTTAGGGGGGGCGGCTGAGACCCAGTACTTC. The encoded protein is CASSLGGAAETQYF.

This clonotype was counted only a few times. The chain links TRBV20-1 to TRBJ1-5; D not resolved. The germline V and J ends were trimmed by 2 bases and 2 bases, with 13 bases remaining between them. The CDR3 sequence is 15 residues long. Germline assignment: CDR1 DFQATT and CDR2 SNEGSKA (reference sequence). CDR3 residues: CSARIGLSGNQPQHF. DNA for the CDR3: TGCAGTGCTAGAATTGGTCTCTCCGGCAATCAGCCCCAGCATTTT.

J is TRBJ1-2 and V is TRBV6-1; D remains unclear. Looked up from germline, CDR1 is MNHNS and CDR2 is SASEGT. The CDR3 sequence is 15 residues long. The V end lost 6 bases, the J end lost 4 bases, and 18 bases lay between the germline ends. The CDR3: CASRPGEEPLYGYTF. In DNA form, the CDR3 reads TGTGCCAGCAGACCGGGAGAAGAGCCGCTCTATGGCTACACCTTC.

The rearrangement joins TRBV6-1 to TRBJ2-1; D not resolved. Trimming stripped 8 bases from V and 0 bases from J, with 8 bases between. The CDR3 extends over 13 amino acids. The germline gives CDR1 MNHNS, CDR2 SASEGT. The CDR3 loop reads CASLDRSYNEQFF. The CDR3 nucleotides are TGTGCCAGCCTAGATCGCTCCTACAATGAGCAGTTCTTC.

By share, this clonotype ranks as hyperexpanded (1% or more). The V gene is TRBV6-2 or TRBV6-3, the J gene TRBJ2-5; TRBD2 matches 14 bases. The germline CDR1 and CDR2 sequences are MNHEY and SVGEGT. The CDR3 is 15 amino acids. Trimming took 5 bases from V and 7 from J; bases not matched to a gene: 6. The CDR3 loop is CASSETSGGAGTQYF. The CDR3 region has the DNA TGTGCCAGCAGTGAGACTAGCGGGGGGGCTGGGACCCAGTACTTC.

The gene calls are TRBV25-1 and TRBJ1-1; unclear D gene. Germline CDR1 and CDR2: MGHDK and SYGVNS. This CDR3 has 13 residues. V was cut by 2 bases and J by 5 bases, with 9 bases left in between. CDR3 sequence reads: CASSEGGRTEAFF. CDR3 coding DNA: TGTGCCAGCAGTGAAGGAGGAAGGACTGAAGCTTTCTTT.

J is TRBJ1-5 and V is TRBV28; D perhaps matches TRBD1 (6 bases). CDR1 is MDHEN and CDR2 is SYDVKM in the germline V gene. Trimming removed 4 bases at V and 13 bases at J, with 14 bases between. There are 12 residues in the CDR3. The CDR3 region has the DNA TGTGCCAGCAGTTCATTACCGGGACAACAGCATTTT. Translated: CASSSLPGQQHF.

This chain joins TRBV28 and TRBJ1-1; no clear D. The CDR3 length is 13 residues. From germline, CDR1 is MDHEN and CDR2 SYDVKM. V lost 8 bases and J lost 2, with 12 bases in between. Here the CDR3 DNA reads TGTGCCAGCGCCGGCCCAGGTAACACTGAAGCTTTCTTT. Amino acids: CASAGPGNTEAFF.

The V gene is TRBV6-1, the J gene TRBJ2-7; 7 bases agree with TRBD1. CDR1 MNHNS and CDR2 SASEGT come from the germline V gene. The CDR3 runs to 17 residues. Germline trimming cut 7 bases from V and 0 bases from J; bases unmatched to any gene: 15. The CDR3 DNA is TGTGCCAGCAACTCCCAGGGACGACAGGGAAGCTCCTACGAGCAGTACTTC. Residues: CASNSQGRQGSSYEQYF.